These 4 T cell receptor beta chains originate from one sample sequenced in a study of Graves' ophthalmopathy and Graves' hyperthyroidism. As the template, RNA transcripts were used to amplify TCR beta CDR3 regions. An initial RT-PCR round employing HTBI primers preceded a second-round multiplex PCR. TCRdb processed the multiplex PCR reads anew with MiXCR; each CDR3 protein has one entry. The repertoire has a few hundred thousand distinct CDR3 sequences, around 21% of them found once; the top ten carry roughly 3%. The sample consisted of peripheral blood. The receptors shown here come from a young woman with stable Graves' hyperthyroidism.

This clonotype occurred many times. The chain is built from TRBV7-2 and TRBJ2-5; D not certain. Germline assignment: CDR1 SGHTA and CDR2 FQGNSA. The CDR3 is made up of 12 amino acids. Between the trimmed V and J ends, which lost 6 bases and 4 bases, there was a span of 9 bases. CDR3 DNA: TGTGCCAGCAGTTCCCGCCGAGAGACCCAGTACTTC. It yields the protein CASSSRRETQYF.

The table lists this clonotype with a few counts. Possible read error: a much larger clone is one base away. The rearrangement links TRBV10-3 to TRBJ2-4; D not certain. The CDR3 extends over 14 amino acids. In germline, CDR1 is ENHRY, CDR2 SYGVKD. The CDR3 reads CAISESGLQNIKYF. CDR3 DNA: TGTGCCATCAGTGAGTCGGGGTTACAAAACATTAAGTACTTC.

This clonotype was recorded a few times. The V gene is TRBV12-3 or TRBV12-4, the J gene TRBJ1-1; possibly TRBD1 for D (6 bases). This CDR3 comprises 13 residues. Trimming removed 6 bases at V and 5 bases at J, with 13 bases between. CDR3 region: CASSPYQGTEAFF. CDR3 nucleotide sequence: TGTGCCAGCAGCCCTTATCAGGGGACTGAAGCTTTCTTT.

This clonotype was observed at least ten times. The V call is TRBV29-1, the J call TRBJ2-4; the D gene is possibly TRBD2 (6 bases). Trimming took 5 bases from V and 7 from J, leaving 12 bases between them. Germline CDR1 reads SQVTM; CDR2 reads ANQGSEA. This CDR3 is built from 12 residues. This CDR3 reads CSVSREENIQYF. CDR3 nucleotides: TGCAGCGTTTCCAGGGAGGAGAACATTCAGTACTTC.